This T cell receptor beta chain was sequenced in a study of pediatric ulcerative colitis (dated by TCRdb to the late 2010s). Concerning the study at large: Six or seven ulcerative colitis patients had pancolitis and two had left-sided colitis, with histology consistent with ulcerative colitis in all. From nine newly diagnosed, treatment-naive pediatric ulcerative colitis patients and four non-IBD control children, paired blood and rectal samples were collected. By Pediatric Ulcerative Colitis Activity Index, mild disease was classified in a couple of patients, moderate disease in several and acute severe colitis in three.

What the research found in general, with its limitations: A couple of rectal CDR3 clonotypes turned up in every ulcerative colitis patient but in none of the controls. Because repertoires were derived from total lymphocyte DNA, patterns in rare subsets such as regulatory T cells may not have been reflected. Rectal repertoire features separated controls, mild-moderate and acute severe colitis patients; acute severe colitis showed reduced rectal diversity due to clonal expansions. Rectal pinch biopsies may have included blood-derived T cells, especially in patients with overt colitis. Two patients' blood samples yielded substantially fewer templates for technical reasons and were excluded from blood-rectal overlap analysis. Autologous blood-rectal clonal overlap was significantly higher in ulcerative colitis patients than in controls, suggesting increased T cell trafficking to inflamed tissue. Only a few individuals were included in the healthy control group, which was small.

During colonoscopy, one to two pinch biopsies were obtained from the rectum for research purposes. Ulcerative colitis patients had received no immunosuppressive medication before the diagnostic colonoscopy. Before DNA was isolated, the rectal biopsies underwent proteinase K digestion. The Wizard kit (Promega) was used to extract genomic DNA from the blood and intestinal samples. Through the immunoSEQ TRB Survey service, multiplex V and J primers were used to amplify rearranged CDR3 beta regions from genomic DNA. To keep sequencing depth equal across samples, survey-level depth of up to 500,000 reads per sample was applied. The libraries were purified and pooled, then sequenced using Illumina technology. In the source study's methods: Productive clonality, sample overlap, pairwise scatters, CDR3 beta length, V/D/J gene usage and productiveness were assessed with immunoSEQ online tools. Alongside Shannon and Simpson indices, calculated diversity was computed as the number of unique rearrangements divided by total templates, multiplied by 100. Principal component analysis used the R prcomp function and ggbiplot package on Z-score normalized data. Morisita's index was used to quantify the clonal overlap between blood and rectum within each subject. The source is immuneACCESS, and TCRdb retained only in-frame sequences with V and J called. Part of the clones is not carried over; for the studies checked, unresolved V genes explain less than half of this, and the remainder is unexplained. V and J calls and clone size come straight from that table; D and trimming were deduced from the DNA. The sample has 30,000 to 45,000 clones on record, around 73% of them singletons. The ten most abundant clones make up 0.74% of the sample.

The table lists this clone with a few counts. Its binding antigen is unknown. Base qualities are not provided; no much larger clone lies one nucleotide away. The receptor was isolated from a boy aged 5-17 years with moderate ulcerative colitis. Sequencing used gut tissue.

The sequenced DNA is TGTGCCAGCTCACCTGGACAGGGCGAACAGCCCCAGCATTTT. Protein translation: CASSPGQGEQPQHF. The chain links TRBV18 with TRBJ1-5, and 8 junction bases match TRBD1. The CDR1 and CDR2 encoded by the germline V gene are KGHSH and LQKENI. Germline trimming amounts to 3 bases on V and 7 bases on J, with 5 as the count of junction bases outside the gene matches. From the cysteine through the phenylalanine, the CDR3 covers 14 amino acids. The read is trimmed to its CDR3 DNA, 42 bases read in frame from base 1. Full variable domain (CDR3 extended with the reference TRBV18 and TRBJ1-5 proteins): NAGVMQNPRHLVRRRGQEARLRCSPMKGHSHVYWYRQLPEEGLKFMVYLQKENIIDESGMPKERFSAEFPKEGPSILRIQQVVRGDSAAYFCASSPGQGEQPQHFGDGTRLSIL.